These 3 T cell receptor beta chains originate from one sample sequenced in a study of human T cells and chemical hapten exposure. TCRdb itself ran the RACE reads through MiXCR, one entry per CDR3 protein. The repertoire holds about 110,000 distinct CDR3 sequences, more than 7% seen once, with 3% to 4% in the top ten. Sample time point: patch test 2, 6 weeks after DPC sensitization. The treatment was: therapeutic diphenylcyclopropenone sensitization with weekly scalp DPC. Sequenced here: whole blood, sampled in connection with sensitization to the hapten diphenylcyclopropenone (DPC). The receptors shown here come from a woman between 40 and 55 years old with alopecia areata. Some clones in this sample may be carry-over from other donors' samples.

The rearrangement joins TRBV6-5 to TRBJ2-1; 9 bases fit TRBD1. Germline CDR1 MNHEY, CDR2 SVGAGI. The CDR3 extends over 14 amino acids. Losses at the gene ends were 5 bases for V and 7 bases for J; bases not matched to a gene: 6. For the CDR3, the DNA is TGTGCCAGCAGTCCGGGACAGGGAAGGAATGAGCAGTTCTTC. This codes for CASSPGQGRNEQFF.

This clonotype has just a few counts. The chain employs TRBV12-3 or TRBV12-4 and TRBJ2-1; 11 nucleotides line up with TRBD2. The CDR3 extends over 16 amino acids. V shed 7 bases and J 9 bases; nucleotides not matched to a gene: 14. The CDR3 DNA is TGTGCCAGCACATTTGGGGCGGCTAGCGGGGGGAGTGAGCAGTTCTTC. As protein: CASTFGAASGGSEQFF.

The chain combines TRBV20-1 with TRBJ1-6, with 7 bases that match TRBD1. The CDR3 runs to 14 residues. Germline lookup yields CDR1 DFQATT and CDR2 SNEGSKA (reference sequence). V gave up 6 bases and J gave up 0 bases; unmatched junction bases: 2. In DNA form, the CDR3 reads TGCAGTGCGGGACAGAGCTCCTATAATTCACCCCTCCACTTT. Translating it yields CSAGQSSYNSPLHF.